The following is a TCR beta chain sequence with its context. What it recognizes is unknown. The CDR3 is made up of 15 amino acids. Trimming left V 0 bases short and J 4 bases short, with 8 bases between. Germline CDR1 SGHDT, CDR2 YYEEEE. The sample originates from a study of cytomegalovirus exposure and HLA in healthy donors. General study points: It was only CMV serostatus that was available as immune exposure information.

The PCR was carried out with 60 Vbeta primers and 13 Jbeta primers. The data were produced by immunoSEQ multiplex PCR, yet TCRdb's version contains in-frame clones alone and is incomplete. The table shows 160,000 or so clones, with over 70% occurring only once. Sequencing was carried out using PBMCs. This sequence originates from a woman between 18 and 29 years old in good health and CMV-seronegative. The chain joins TRBV5-6 to TRBJ1-6, with D tentatively TRBD1 (5 bases). CDR3 loop: CASSLGTKYNSPLHF. The CDR3 bases are TGTGCCAGCAGCTTGGGGACAAAGTATAATTCACCCCTCCACTTT.